These 21 T cell receptor beta chains originate from one sample sequenced in a study of T cell clones after liver transplantation. Some clones are missing from TCRdb's copy, which holds only in-frame ones; the method was immunoSEQ multiplex PCR. The table lists roughly 70,000 clones, about nine tenths of them singletons. The starting material was CD4+ T cells from blood, obtained before liver transplant. The receptors stem from a human donor who received a liver transplant.

V gene TRBV11-3 combines with J gene TRBJ1-4, with 9 bases that match TRBD1. Germline V gene lookup returns CDR1 SGHNT and CDR2 YENEEA. The CDR3 has 15 residues. With V trimmed by 5 bases and J by 5 bases, 6 bases remained unmatched. The CDR3 loop reads CASSPRTGENEKLFF. The DNA for the CDR3 is TGTGCCAGCAGCCCACGGACAGGGGAGAATGAAAAACTGTTTTTT. Based on the CDR3 plus reference TRBV11-3 and TRBJ1-4, the full variable domain is EAGVVQSPRYKIIEKKQPVAFWCNPISGHNTLYWYLQNLGQGPELLIRYENEEAVDDSQLPKDRFSAERLKGVDSTLKIQPAELGDSAVYLCASSPRTGENEKLFFGSGTQLSVL.

This clone showed up just once. The chain's CDR3 is CASSSVTSSGQFF. For the CDR3, the DNA is TGTGCCAGCAGCTCGGTTACTAGCAGCGGGCAGTTCTTC. The genes are TRBV7-6 and TRBJ2-1; a weak D match, TRBD2 (6 bases). V lost 4 bases and J 12 bases, leaving 16 bases between the germline ends. This CDR3 is 13 amino acids long. Germline V gene data show CDR1 as SGHVS and CDR2 as FNYEAQ.

The rearrangement joins TRBV5-5 to TRBJ2-2; D may be TRBD2 (5 bases). The CDR3 extends over 15 amino acids. CDR1 is SGHKS and CDR2 is YYEKEE in the germline V gene (reference sequence). Trimming left V 2 bases short and J 0 bases short, with 8 bases between. In DNA, the CDR3 is TGTGCCAGCAGCTTATTAGCGTCGAACACCGGGGAGCTGTTTTTT. It is translated as CASSLLASNTGELFF.

This clone showed up just a few times. The rearrangement uses TRBV4-2 and TRBJ2-1; TRBD2 matches at 7 bases. The trim removed 6 bases at V and 1 base at J, leaving 9 bases unmatched. The CDR3 is made up of 16 amino acids. Germline lookup yields CDR1 LGHNA and CDR2 YNFKEQ. This CDR3 reads CASRSDSGLSYNEQFF. CDR3 coding DNA: TGTGCCAGCAGATCGGATAGCGGGCTTTCCTACAATGAGCAGTTCTTC.

The rearrangement links TRBV6-1 to TRBJ1-1; the D gene is possibly TRBD1 (5 bases). Per germline, CDR1 MNHNS and CDR2 SASEGT. Deletions cut 1 base from V and 0 bases from J, with 6 bases between. This CDR3 region has 14 residues. The CDR3 loop is CASSEEGLNTEAFF. The CDR3 DNA reads as TGTGCCAGCAGTGAAGAGGGGTTGAACACTGAAGCTTTCTTT.

V gene TRBV9 combines with J gene TRBJ2-3, with D perhaps TRBD1 or TRBD2 (6 bases each). Trimming removed 4 bases from V and 6 bases from J, with 21 bases in between. There are 16 residues in the CDR3. CDR1 and CDR2 from the germline V gene are SGDLS and YYNGEE. As DNA, the CDR3 is TGTGCCAGCAGCCCCTGGGGGGCGCGGGCGGAGGATACGCAGTATTTT. Protein sequence: CASSPWGARAEDTQYF.

The chain couples TRBV29-1 to TRBJ2-5; D is tentatively TRBD1 or TRBD2 (5 bases each). Trimming removed 5 bases from V and 2 bases from J, with 12 bases in between. The CDR3 extends over 13 amino acids. From germline, CDR1 is SQVTM and CDR2 ANQGSEA. CDR3 nucleotides: TGCAGCGTTAACGGGGCCGCACAAGAGACCCAGTACTTC. Amino acids: CSVNGAAQETQYF.

The J gene is TRBJ2-1, the V gene TRBV4-3; 12 bases are shared with TRBD2. The CDR3 consists of 20 residues. With 0 bases clipped from V and 5 bases from J, the junction kept 14 bases outside the gene matches. CDR1 and CDR2 (germline): LGHNA, YSLEER. The CDR3 loop reads CASSQDWPSGRAQRDNEQFF. In DNA form, the CDR3 reads TGCGCCAGCAGCCAAGATTGGCCTAGCGGGAGGGCCCAGAGAGACAATGAGCAGTTCTTC.

The rearrangement uses TRBV7-9 and TRBJ1-2; 7 nucleotides line up with TRBD1. This CDR3 comprises 13 residues. CDR1 and CDR2 from the germline V gene are SEHNR and FQNEAQ (reference sequence). V shed 5 bases and J 4 bases; nucleotides not matched to a gene: 4. The CDR3 here is CASSKQGTYGYTF. CDR3 nucleotide sequence: TGTGCCAGCAGCAAACAGGGGACCTATGGCTACACCTTC. The full variable domain, rest sourced from reference TRBV7-9 and TRBJ1-2, is DTGVSQNPRHKITKRGQNVTFRCDPISEHNRLYWYRQTLGQGPEFLTYFQNEAQLEKSRLLSDRFSAERPKGSFSTLEIQRTEQGDSAMYLCASSKQGTYGYTFGSGTRLTVV.

This clone turned up a few times. The genes are TRBV5-5 and TRBJ1-3; the match to TRBD1 covers 7 bases. Germline trimming cut 4 bases from V and 3 bases from J; bases unmatched to any gene: 10. CDR1 is SGHKS, CDR2 YYEKEE, per germline (reference sequence). The CDR3 totals 16 residues. The CDR3 nucleotides read TGTGCCAGCAGCGGGAATAGGGCAGGGGGTGGAAACACCATATATTTT. Residues: CASSGNRAGGGNTIYF.

The rearrangement joins TRBV5-5 to TRBJ2-6; D is ambiguous. V was pared by 4 bases and J by 0 bases, with 5 bases between. The germline V gene has CDR1 SGHKS and CDR2 YYEKEE (reference sequence). The length of the CDR3 is 14 residues. The DNA for the CDR3 is TGTGCCAGCAGCCCAGTCTCTGGGGCCAACGTCCTGACTTTC. Its translation: CASSPVSGANVLTF.

The chain employs TRBV4-3 and TRBJ1-2; D gene ambiguous. The CDR3 loop spans 13 amino acids. Germline V gives CDR1 LGHNA, CDR2 YSLEER. Trimming removed 1 base at V and 2 bases at J, with 5 bases between. This chain's CDR3 is CASSQGPNYGYTF. The CDR3 DNA reads TGCGCCAGCAGCCAAGGCCCCAACTATGGCTACACCTTC.

The gene calls are TRBV7-2 and TRBJ2-5; tentative D call: TRBD1 (5 bases). V shed 5 bases and J shed 2 bases, with 9 bases lying between them. Germline V gives CDR1 SGHTA, CDR2 FQGNSA. This CDR3 is 13 amino acids long. CDR3 bases: TGTGCCAGCAGCGCAGGGCGGCAAGAGACCCAGTACTTC. It encodes CASSAGRQETQYF. The variable domain in full, with the rest retrieved from reference TRBV7-2 and TRBJ2-5, is GAGVSQSPSNKVTEKGKDVELRCDPISGHTALYWYRQSLGQGLEFLIYFQGNSAPDKSGLPSDRFSAERTGGSVSTLTIQRTQQEDSAVYLCASSAGRQETQYFGPGTRLLVL.

The rearrangement links TRBV6-6 to TRBJ2-2, with D uncertain. The CDR3 sequence is 15 residues long. Trimming removed 6 bases at V and 7 bases at J, with 18 bases between. Looked up from germline, CDR1 is MNHNY and CDR2 is SVGAGI (reference sequence). This CDR3 reads CASREIGLSLGELFF. The CDR3 region has the DNA TGTGCCAGCAGAGAGATCGGGCTCTCCCTCGGGGAGCTGTTTTTT.

The genes are TRBV6-1 and TRBJ2-1; TRBD2 matches 8 bases. This CDR3 contains 16 residues. V was clipped by 0 bases and J by 8 bases; unmatched bases: 9. The germline CDR1 and CDR2 sequences are MNHNS and SASEGT. In nucleotides, the CDR3 is TGTGCCAGCAGTGAAGCTAGCGGGAATGGGCAAGATGAGCAGTTCTTC. This translates into CASSEASGNGQDEQFF.

The chain has TRBV9 and TRBJ2-2; D unclear. There are 13 residues in the CDR3. Germline V gene sequence: CDR1 SGDLS, CDR2 YYNGEE. The V and J ends lost 4 bases and 3 bases respectively, with 7 bases between them. Here the CDR3 reads CASSPPDTGELFF. The CDR3 coding sequence is TGTGCCAGCAGCCCCCCTGACACCGGGGAGCTGTTTTTT.

This clone was counted only a few times. This rearrangement joins TRBV4-2 to TRBJ1-1; maybe TRBD1 (5 bases). The CDR3 runs to 15 residues. Trimming took 1 base from V and 4 from J, leaving 13 bases between them. CDR1 and CDR2 (germline): LGHNA, YNFKEQ. The CDR3 protein is CASSQGRGGGTEAFF. The DNA of the CDR3 is TGTGCCAGCAGCCAAGGGAGGGGTGGGGGCACTGAAGCTTTCTTT.

V gene TRBV4-2 combines with J gene TRBJ2-1; 9 nucleotides line up with TRBD1. The CDR3 runs to 15 residues. Germline assignment: CDR1 LGHNA and CDR2 YNFKEQ. Trimming took 1 base from V and 5 from J; bases not matched to a gene: 3. CDR3 bases: TGTGCCAGCAGCCAAGCGGACAGGGGCAACAATGAGCAGTTCTTC. Its protein product is CASSQADRGNNEQFF.

V usage is TRBV5-1 and J usage is TRBJ2-7; 9 bases line up with TRBD2. The CDR3 runs 14 residues. Germline V lookup: CDR1 SGHRS, CDR2 YFSETQ. The junction had 4 bases not matched to a gene; V was cut back by 0 bases and J by 6 bases. CDR3 sequence: CASSLVGLAVEQYF. The CDR3 DNA is TGCGCCAGCAGCTTGGTGGGACTAGCTGTCGAGCAGTACTTC.

The chain couples TRBV7-6 to TRBJ2-2; D remains unclear. CDR3 length: 15 residues. Germline V CDR1 and CDR2: SGHVS, FNYEAQ. The V and J ends lost 5 bases and 0 bases respectively, with 10 bases between them. Here the CDR3 reads CASSRSVANTGELFF. For the CDR3, the DNA is TGTGCCAGCAGCCGCAGTGTCGCGAACACCGGGGAGCTGTTTTTT.

V usage is TRBV30 and J usage is TRBJ2-3, with D possibly matching TRBD2 (5 bases). The V gene's germline CDR1 is GTSNPN and CDR2 SVGIG (reference sequence). The CDR3 consists of 13 residues. Trimming removed 3 bases at V and 2 bases at J, with 9 bases between. The CDR3 sequence is CAWRAENTDTQYF. The CDR3, as DNA: TGTGCCTGGAGAGCGGAAAACACAGATACGCAGTATTTT.